Presented here are 8 T cell receptor beta chains from one specimen sequenced in a study of spatial heterogeneity in lung cancer (dated by TCRdb to between 2018 and 2020). Libraries were constructed by 5' RACE. Sequencing used a NextSeq 500. Starting from the raw public reads, TCRdb applied fastp trimming at Q25, assembled clones with MiXCR and retained in-frame beta chains. When rows share a CDR3 protein, they turn into one entry using the most common DNA and genes. The sample yields some 15,000 distinct CDR3 sequences; 14% were counted once. In total, the top ten clones hold about 35% of the sample. Sample time point, as interpreted from the label and publication: sample taken at primary tumor resection. Whole RNA extracted from tumor and nontumor lung tissue, or from cryopreserved PBMC samples, was used for TCR sequencing without cell sorting. The material sequenced was PBMCs, taken at surgery. These TCRs come from a male donor with early-stage non-small cell lung cancer.

This clonotype was observed a few times. The rearrangement links TRBV6-1 to TRBJ2-5; D may be TRBD1 or TRBD2 (6 bases each). The germline V and J ends were trimmed by 2 bases and 3 bases, with 22 bases remaining between them. Germline CDR1 is MNHNS and CDR2 is SASEGT. The CDR3 runs to 18 residues. CDR3 sequence reads: CASSETTGFGGPKETQYF. DNA of the CDR3: TGTGCCAGCAGTGAAACCACAGGGTTTGGAGGGCCAAAAGAGACCCAGTACTTC.

This clonotype has only a few counts. The genes are TRBV27 and TRBJ1-1, with D perhaps matching TRBD1 (6 bases). Trimming removed 5 bases from V and 4 bases from J, with 14 bases in between. The germline V gene has CDR1 MNHEY and CDR2 SMNVEV (reference sequence). The CDR3 consists of 14 residues. The CDR3 spells CASSLQGWGTEAFF. The CDR3 DNA follows: TGTGCCAGCAGTCTACAGGGCTGGGGCACTGAAGCTTTCTTT.

This clonotype was seen repeatedly, ten times or more. The chain combines TRBV11-2 with TRBJ1-1; no firm D call. CDR1 SGHAT and CDR2 FQNNGV come from the germline V gene. The CDR3 consists of 13 residues. V lost 1 base, J lost 12 bases, and 15 bases lay in between. The CDR3 loop reads CASSLVGSGGTFF. The CDR3 coding sequence is TGTGCCAGCAGCTTAGTAGGTTCGGGAGGGACTTTCTTT.

This clonotype was seen a handful of times. The chain couples TRBV29-1 to TRBJ1-5; 11 bases align to TRBD1. This CDR3 has 15 amino acids. V gave up 4 bases and J gave up 5 bases; unmatched junction bases: 7. In germline, CDR1 is SQVTM, CDR2 ANQGSEA. The CDR3 coding sequence is TGCAGCGTTGCGCCCGGGACAGGGGGGGATCAGCCCCAGCATTTT. It is translated as CSVAPGTGGDQPQHF.

CDR3 sequence reads: CSAPTGVDTQYF. CDR3 nucleotide sequence: TGCAGTGCTCCGACAGGGGTAGATACGCAGTATTTT. The V gene is TRBV20-1, the J gene TRBJ2-3; 8 bases match TRBD1. The CDR3 consists of 12 residues. The germline gives CDR1 DFQATT, CDR2 SNEGSKA (reference sequence). Germline trimming cut 5 bases from V and 5 bases from J; bases unmatched to any gene: 3.

This clonotype has ten or more counts. The genes are TRBV3-1 and TRBJ1-1; D not resolved. CDR1 is LGHDT and CDR2 is YNNKEL in the germline V gene (reference sequence). V shed 5 bases and J shed 0 bases, with 7 bases lying between them. The CDR3 consists of 13 residues. The CDR3 is CASSSSMNTEAFF. The CDR3 DNA reads as TGTGCCAGCAGCTCGTCAATGAACACTGAAGCTTTCTTT.

The sample holds a few counts of this clonotype. The chain carries TRBV6-1 and TRBJ2-7, with D possibly matching TRBD2 (5 bases). Germline V lookup: CDR1 MNHNS, CDR2 SASEGT. V lost 4 bases and J 2 bases, leaving 9 bases between the germline ends. The CDR3 consists of 13 residues. The chain's CDR3 is CASSVGRAYEQYF. The CDR3 DNA reads as TGTGCCAGCAGTGTCGGGCGGGCCTACGAGCAGTACTTC.

A few counts support this clonotype. The V and J genes are TRBV20-1 and TRBJ2-3; 11 nucleotides agree with TRBD2. The CDR3 has 16 residues. V lost 3 bases to trimming and J lost 3 bases; unmatched junction nucleotides: 8. The germline gives CDR1 DFQATT, CDR2 SNEGSKA (reference sequence). Here the CDR3 reads CSASSASGGRTDTQYF. The CDR3 DNA reads TGCAGTGCTAGTAGCGCTAGCGGGGGGAGGACAGATACGCAGTATTTT.